This entry lists 26 T cell receptor beta chains sequenced from one sample in a study of blood T cell repertoires in COVID-19 (dated by TCRdb to about 2020). The library came from the immunoSEQ multiplex PCR assay. The table comes from immuneACCESS by way of TCRdb, which keeps in-frame sequences with V and J called. Part of the clones is missing from these tables; in studies checked, under half for an unresolved V gene and the rest for unknown reasons. The sample table records under 75,000 clones; about 81% of these occur just once. About 15% of the sample lies in the top ten. The specimen was peripheral blood. These receptors all stem from an elderly man with acute or convalescent COVID-19.

The genes are TRBV4-2 and TRBJ2-7; the D gene is possibly TRBD1 (6 bases). Germline CDR1 and CDR2: LGHNA and YNFKEQ. This CDR3 contains 14 residues. V was trimmed by 0 bases and J by 3 bases, leaving 9 bases between them. This CDR3 reads CASSQEQGLYEQYF. The CDR3 bases are TGTGCCAGCAGCCAAGAACAGGGTCTCTACGAGCAGTACTTC.

The chain employs TRBV14 and TRBJ2-1, with TRBD2 identical over 10 bases. Germline V gives CDR1 SGHDN, CDR2 FVKESK. After removal of 1 base from V and 15 bases from J, the junction contained 9 bases not matched to a gene. The CDR3 contains 14 residues. CDR3 loop: CASSQGLLAGVWFF. The CDR3 DNA reads TGTGCCAGCAGCCAAGGGCTCCTAGCGGGGGTCTGGTTCTTC.

This clone has just one count. V usage is TRBV24-1 and J usage is TRBJ2-3, with 8 bases lining up with TRBD2. The germline V gene encodes CDR1 KGHDR and CDR2 SFDVKD. The CDR3 has 17 amino acids. Trimming at V came to 2 bases and at J to 0 bases, leaving 6 bases not matched to a gene. The CDR3 DNA is TGTGCCACCAGTGATTGGAGCGGGGGACTTAGCACAGATACGCAGTATTTT. Translating gives CATSDWSGGLSTDTQYF.

The chain combines TRBV9 with TRBJ1-6, with a weak D call TRBD1 (6 bases). Germline lookup yields CDR1 SGDLS and CDR2 YYNGEE. Trimming removed 0 bases from V and 6 bases from J, with 10 bases in between. This CDR3 comprises 15 residues. CDR3 loop: CASSVGGLINSPLHF. CDR3 nucleotides: TGTGCCAGCAGCGTAGGGGGGCTTATTAATTCACCCCTCCACTTT.

The chain uses TRBV3-1 (or the pseudogene TRBV3-2) and TRBJ1-2; no firm D call. Between the trimmed V and J ends, which lost 2 bases and 0 bases, there was a span of 4 bases. There are 13 residues in the CDR3. CDR1 and CDR2 (germline): LGHDT, YNNKEL (reference sequence). The CDR3 bases are TGTGCCAGCAGCCAATTAGCTAACTATGGCTACACCTTC. Its protein is CASSQLANYGYTF.

Only a few counts were recorded for this clone. The CDR3 bases are TGTGCCAGCAGTTCGCCCCGGACTAGCGGGGGCGGTACAGATACGCAGTATTTT. Residues: CASSSPRTSGGGTDTQYF. This chain uses TRBV27 with TRBJ2-3, with TRBD2 identical over 13 bases. The trim removed 4 bases at V and 3 bases at J, leaving 10 bases unmatched. The V gene's germline CDR1 is MNHEY and CDR2 SMNVEV (reference sequence). This CDR3 contains 18 residues.

This chain connects TRBV2 to TRBJ2-3, with TRBD1 matching 7 bases. This CDR3 has 17 amino acids. With V trimmed by 5 bases and J by 2 bases, 13 bases remained unmatched. Germline assignment: CDR1 SNHLY and CDR2 FYNNEI. The CDR3 bases are TGTGCCAGCAGTTACCGACCTCCGGGACAGAACACAGATACGCAGTATTTT. Translating it yields CASSYRPPGQNTDTQYF. Supplemented by reference TRBV2 and TRBJ2-3, the full variable domain reads EPEVTQTPSHQVTQMGQEVILRCVPISNHLYFYWYRQILGQKVEFLVSFYNNEISEKSEIFDDQFSVERPDGSNFTLKIRSTKLEDSAMYFCASSYRPPGQNTDTQYFGPGTRLTVL.

This clone appeared a single time. The rearrangement uses TRBV7-9 and TRBJ2-1, with D possibly being TRBD2 (5 bases). Germline V gives CDR1 SEHNR, CDR2 FQNEAQ (reference sequence). CDR3 size: 16 residues. The V gene lost 5 bases and the J gene lost 0 bases, with 14 bases spanning the gap. The CDR3 protein is CASSTLAVSSYNEQFF. The CDR3 nucleotides are TGTGCCAGCAGCACCCTAGCCGTGAGCTCCTACAATGAGCAGTTCTTC.

The V gene is TRBV19, the J gene TRBJ1-1, with TRBD1 identical over 9 bases. V trimming: 6 bases; J trimming: 5 bases; junction bases outside the gene matches: 4. CDR1 and CDR2 (germline): LNHDA, SQIVND (reference sequence). The CDR3 sequence is 13 residues long. The CDR3 nucleotides are TGTGCCAGTAGCGGACAGGGGTTTACTGAAGCTTTCTTT. It is translated as CASSGQGFTEAFF.

The chain couples TRBV10-3 to TRBJ2-2; 8 nucleotides agree with TRBD1. The CDR3 has 15 residues. With 3 bases clipped from V and 2 bases from J, the junction kept 2 bases outside the gene matches. Germline V gene data show CDR1 as ENHRY and CDR2 as SYGVKD. The CDR3 DNA sequence: TGTGCCATCAGTGACAGGGGGCTCAACACCGGGGAGCTGTTTTTT. Amino acids: CAISDRGLNTGELFF.

This clone appeared many times. The chain has TRBV19 and TRBJ2-7, with TRBD2 matching over 7 bases. The germline gives CDR1 LNHDA, CDR2 SQIVND (reference sequence). This CDR3 is 14 amino acids long. The V and J ends lost 6 bases and 0 bases, in that order; junction bases with no gene match: 5. CDR3 DNA sequence: TGTGCCAGTAGCTTTAGACTAGCCTCCTACGAGCAGTACTTC. Its translation: CASSFRLASYEQYF.

The CDR3, as DNA: TGTGCCAGCAGCTTAACTATCTCCTACGAGCAGTACTTC. Protein product: CASSLTISYEQYF. The V and J genes are TRBV7-6 and TRBJ2-7; D unclear. Germline-derived CDR1 and CDR2 are SGHVS and FNYEAQ. The V end was cut by 2 bases, the J end by 0 bases, with 5 bases between. The CDR3 runs to 13 residues.

The chain links TRBV19 to TRBJ2-2; D possibly corresponds to TRBD1 (5 bases). The CDR3 runs to 14 residues. The V gene lost 5 bases and the J gene lost 1 base, with 8 bases spanning the gap. CDR1 LNHDA and CDR2 SQIVND come from the germline V gene (reference sequence). CDR3 region: CASSPQGNTGELFF. The CDR3 DNA sequence: TGTGCCAGTAGTCCTCAGGGGAACACCGGGGAGCTGTTTTTT.

The J gene is TRBJ2-7, the V gene TRBV2; a possible D gene is TRBD2 (5 bases). The germline CDR1 and CDR2 sequences are SNHLY and FYNNEI. V gave up 7 bases and J gave up 0 bases, with 13 bases separating them. The CDR3 spans 14 residues. In DNA form, the CDR3 reads TGTGCCAGCACCCCGGACGGGATCTCCTACGAGCAGTACTTC. Translating it yields CASTPDGISYEQYF.

The rearrangement uses TRBV6-5 and TRBJ2-3, with 10 positions matching TRBD2. Germline V CDR1 and CDR2: MNHEY, SVGAGI. V was clipped by 7 bases and J by 3 bases; unmatched bases: 7. This CDR3 comprises 15 residues. The CDR3 sequence: CASISSGRPTDTQYF. CDR3 sequence (DNA): TGTGCCAGCATCTCTAGCGGGAGACCTACAGATACGCAGTATTTT.

This chain joins TRBV5-6 and TRBJ1-1, with TRBD1 identical over 9 bases. The CDR3 loop spans 19 amino acids. With 1 base clipped from V and 0 bases from J, the junction kept 13 bases outside the gene matches. Germline CDR1 SGHDT, CDR2 YYEEEE. CDR3 DNA: TGTGCCAGCAGCTTGAATTACAGGGGGCGACTACCTATGAACACTGAAGCTTTCTTT. Protein: CASSLNYRGRLPMNTEAFF.

This chain joins TRBV18 and TRBJ1-1; 7 nucleotides line up with TRBD1. After removal of 4 bases from V and 6 bases from J, the junction contained 8 bases not matched to a gene. The CDR3 is 14 residues long. Germline values: CDR1 KGHSH, CDR2 LQKENI. The CDR3 DNA sequence: TGTGCCAGCTCACTCGACAGGGTTTGGTCTGAAGCTTTCTTT. It translates to CASSLDRVWSEAFF.

V and J are TRBV21-1 and TRBJ2-3; TRBD1, as called in the table, went unchecked against the DNA. TRBV21-1 is deemed a pseudogene. This CDR3 has 16 residues. CDR3 in DNA: TGTGCCAGCAGCAAAGGGGCGACAGGGAATCGCGATACGCAGTATTTT. It yields the protein CASSKGATGNRDTQYF.

Only one count was recorded for this clone. The V call is TRBV5-1, the J call TRBJ1-4; a weak D match, TRBD1 (5 bases). CDR3 size: 17 residues. Germline CDR1 and CDR2: SGHRS and YFSETQ. Between the trimmed V and J ends, which lost 0 bases and 1 base, there was a span of 13 bases. The CDR3 DNA is TGCGCCAGCAGCTTGGCCCTTAGGGGTGGAACTAATGAAAAACTGTTTTTT. Residues: CASSLALRGGTNEKLFF.

The rearrangement uses TRBV7-3 and TRBJ2-3; D is unresolved. Per the germline V gene, CDR1 is SGHTA and CDR2 is FQGTGA. The CDR3 is 14 amino acids. V gave up 5 bases and J gave up 6 bases, with 15 bases separating them. CDR3 amino acids: CASSPSPSTDTQYF. DNA of the CDR3: TGTGCCAGCAGCCCATCTCCTAGTACCGATACGCAGTATTTT.

The chain uses TRBV5-1 and TRBJ2-7, with D possibly TRBD1 on 6 matching bases. There are 18 residues in the CDR3. Trimming cost V 4 bases and J 3 bases, with 26 bases left between them. Germline V gives CDR1 SGHRS, CDR2 YFSETQ. CDR3 sequence (DNA): TGCGCCAGCAGCCCCGTTATTGGGGGCGCGGTGTCTCGCTACGAGCAGTACTTC. It translates to CASSPVIGGAVSRYEQYF.

The V and J genes are TRBV6-5 and TRBJ1-1, with a tentative D call TRBD1 (6 bases). V was cut by 10 bases and J by 1 base, with 19 bases left in between. This CDR3 has 15 residues. Germline values: CDR1 MNHEY, CDR2 SVGAGI. The CDR3 DNA follows: TGTGCCACTCCCCGGGGGGCGACTCCGAACACTGAAGCTTTCTTT. It is translated as CATPRGATPNTEAFF.

On this clone: Different DNA sequences within this sample yield the same CDR3. This chain uses TRBV2 with TRBJ1-6, with D maybe TRBD1 (5 bases). The length of the CDR3 is 14 residues. From germline, CDR1 is SNHLY and CDR2 FYNNEI. Deletions cut 6 bases from V and 7 bases from J, with 13 bases between. CDR3 bases: TGTGCCAGCAGAGCCGGGACTGACAATTCACCCCTCCACTTT. This sequence encodes CASRAGTDNSPLHF.

The chain is built from TRBV6-5 and TRBJ1-1, with a possible D match to TRBD1 (5 bases). Germline V gene lookup returns CDR1 MNHEY and CDR2 SVGAGI. Trimming shortened V by 7 bases and J by 1 base, and 16 bases separated the two germline ends. The CDR3 runs 15 residues. In DNA, the CDR3 is TGTGCCAGCACTCGGGAGGGACGGTCGAACACTGAAGCTTTCTTT. Translated: CASTREGRSNTEAFF.

The chain employs TRBV20-1 and TRBJ1-1; D uncertain. Germline V gene lookup returns CDR1 DFQATT and CDR2 SNEGSKA (reference sequence). This CDR3 contains 11 residues. Here the CDR3 DNA reads TGCTCCGTAAAGCCCCGCGAGGGAGCTTTCTTT. The encoded protein is CSVKPREGAFF.

The chain employs TRBV5-6 and TRBJ2-3; D may be TRBD2 (5 bases). CDR3 length equals 13 residues. Trimming left V 3 bases short and J 4 bases short, with 9 bases between. Germline CDR1 is SGHDT and CDR2 is YYEEEE. In DNA form, the CDR3 reads TGTGCCAGCAGCTATTACGGGGCAGATACGCAGTATTTT. Amino acids: CASSYYGADTQYF.